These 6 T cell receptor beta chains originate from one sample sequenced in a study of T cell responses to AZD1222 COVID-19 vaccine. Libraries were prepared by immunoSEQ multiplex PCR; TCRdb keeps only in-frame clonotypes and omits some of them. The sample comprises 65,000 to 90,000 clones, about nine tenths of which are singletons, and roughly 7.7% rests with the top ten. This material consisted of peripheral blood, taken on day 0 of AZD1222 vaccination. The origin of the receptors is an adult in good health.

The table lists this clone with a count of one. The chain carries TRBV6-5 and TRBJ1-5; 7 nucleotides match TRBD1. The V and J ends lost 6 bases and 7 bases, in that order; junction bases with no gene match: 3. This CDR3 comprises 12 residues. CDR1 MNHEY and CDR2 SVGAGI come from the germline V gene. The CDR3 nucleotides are TGTGCCAGCAGAGACAGGGAACAGCCCCAGCATTTT. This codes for CASRDREQPQHF.

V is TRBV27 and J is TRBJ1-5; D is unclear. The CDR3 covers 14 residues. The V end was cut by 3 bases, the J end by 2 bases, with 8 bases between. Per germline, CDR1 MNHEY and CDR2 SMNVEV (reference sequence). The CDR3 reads CASSFRMGNQPQHF. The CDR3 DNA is TGTGCCAGCAGTTTTAGAATGGGCAATCAGCCCCAGCATTTT.

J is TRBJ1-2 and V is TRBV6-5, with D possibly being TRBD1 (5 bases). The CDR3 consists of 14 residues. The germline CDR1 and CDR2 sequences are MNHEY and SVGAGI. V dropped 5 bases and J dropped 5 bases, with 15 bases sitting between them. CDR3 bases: TGTGCCAGCAGTAAGGACATAAAGCGATATGGCTACACCTTC. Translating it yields CASSKDIKRYGYTF.

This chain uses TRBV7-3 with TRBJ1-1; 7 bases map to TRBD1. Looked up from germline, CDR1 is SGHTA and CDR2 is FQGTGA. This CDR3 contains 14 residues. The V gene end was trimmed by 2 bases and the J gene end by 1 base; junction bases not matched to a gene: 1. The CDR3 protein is CASSLGTENTEAFF. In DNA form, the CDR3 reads TGTGCCAGCAGCTTAGGGACAGAGAACACTGAAGCTTTCTTT.

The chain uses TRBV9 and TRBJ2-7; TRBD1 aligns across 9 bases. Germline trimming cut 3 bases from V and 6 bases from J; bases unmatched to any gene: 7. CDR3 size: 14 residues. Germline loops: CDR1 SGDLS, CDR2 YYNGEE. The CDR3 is CASSGTGGVGEQYF. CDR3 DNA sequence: TGTGCCAGCAGCGGTACAGGGGGCGTGGGCGAGCAGTACTTC.

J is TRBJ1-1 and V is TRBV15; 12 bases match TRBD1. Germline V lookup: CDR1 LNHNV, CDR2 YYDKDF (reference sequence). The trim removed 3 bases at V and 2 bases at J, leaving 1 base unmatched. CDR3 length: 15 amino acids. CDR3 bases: TGTGCCACCAGCAGGGGACAGGGGGCCAACACTGAAGCTTTCTTT. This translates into CATSRGQGANTEAFF.